This T cell receptor beta chain was sequenced for a study of T cells in Graves' hyperthyroidism and ophthalmopathy. Study outcomes and limitations: Ophthalmopathy was model-predicted a median about 6 months pre-onset.

This clonotype was seen repeatedly, ten times or more. What it binds is not known. Patients showing uncontrolled infection, other autoimmune disease, pregnancy or lactation were ineligible. Clinical symptoms, serum thyroxine and TRAb, thyroid ultrasound and orbital computed tomography were used for the diagnoses. The CDR3 spans 15 residues. CDR1 is KGHDR and CDR2 is SFDVKD in the germline V gene. Trimming shortened V by 3 bases and J by 3 bases, and 8 bases separated the two germline ends. The investigators amplified TCR beta CDR3 regions from RNA transcripts. The study used the HTBI primer set for a first-round RT-PCR of the TCR CDR3. Via MiXCR, TCRdb re-called the multiplex PCR reads, giving one row per CDR3 protein. This sample yields about 570,000 distinct CDR3 sequences, of which about 43% are seen a single time; 19% belongs to the top ten.

This receptor was identified in an adult woman with Graves' disease, either hyperthyroidism or ophthalmopathy (not recorded which). The rearrangement links TRBV24-1 to TRBJ2-6; D ambiguous. The specimen sequenced was peripheral blood or thyroid tissue (not recorded which). CDR3 in DNA: TGTGCCACCAGTGATCAGAAGAGTGGGGCCAACGTCCTGACTTTC. Protein: CATSDQKSGANVLTF.